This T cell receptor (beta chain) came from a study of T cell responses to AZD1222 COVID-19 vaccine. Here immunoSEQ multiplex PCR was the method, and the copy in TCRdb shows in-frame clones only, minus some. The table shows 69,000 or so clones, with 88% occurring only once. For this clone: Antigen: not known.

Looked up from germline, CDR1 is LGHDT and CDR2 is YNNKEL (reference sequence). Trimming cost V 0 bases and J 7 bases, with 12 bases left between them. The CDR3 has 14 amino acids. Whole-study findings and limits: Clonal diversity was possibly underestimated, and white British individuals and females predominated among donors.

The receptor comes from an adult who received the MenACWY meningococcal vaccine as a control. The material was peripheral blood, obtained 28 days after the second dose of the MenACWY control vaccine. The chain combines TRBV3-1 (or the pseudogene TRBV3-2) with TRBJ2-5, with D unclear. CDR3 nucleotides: TGTGCCAGCAGCCAAGATAGAGGCTCCGGGACCCAGTACTTC. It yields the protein CASSQDRGSGTQYF.